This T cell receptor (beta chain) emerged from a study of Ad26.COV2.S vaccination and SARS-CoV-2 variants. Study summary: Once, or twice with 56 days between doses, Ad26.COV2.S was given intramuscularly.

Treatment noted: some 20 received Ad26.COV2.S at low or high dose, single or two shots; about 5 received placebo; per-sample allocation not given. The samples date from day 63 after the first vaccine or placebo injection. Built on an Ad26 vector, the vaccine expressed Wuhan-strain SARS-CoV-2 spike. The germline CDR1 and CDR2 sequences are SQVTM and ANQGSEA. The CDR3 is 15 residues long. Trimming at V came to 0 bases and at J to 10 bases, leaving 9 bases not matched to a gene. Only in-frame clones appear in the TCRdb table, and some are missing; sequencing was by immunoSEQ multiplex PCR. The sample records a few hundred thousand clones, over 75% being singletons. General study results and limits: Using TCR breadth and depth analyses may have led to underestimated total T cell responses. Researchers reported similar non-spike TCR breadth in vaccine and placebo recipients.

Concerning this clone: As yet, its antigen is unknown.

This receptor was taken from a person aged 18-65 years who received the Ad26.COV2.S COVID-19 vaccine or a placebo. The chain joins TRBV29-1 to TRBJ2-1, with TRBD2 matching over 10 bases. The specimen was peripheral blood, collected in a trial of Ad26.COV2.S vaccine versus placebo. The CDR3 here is CSVEDPLAGPPEQFF. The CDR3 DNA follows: TGCAGCGTTGAAGATCCACTAGCGGGGCCCCCAGAGCAGTTCTTC.